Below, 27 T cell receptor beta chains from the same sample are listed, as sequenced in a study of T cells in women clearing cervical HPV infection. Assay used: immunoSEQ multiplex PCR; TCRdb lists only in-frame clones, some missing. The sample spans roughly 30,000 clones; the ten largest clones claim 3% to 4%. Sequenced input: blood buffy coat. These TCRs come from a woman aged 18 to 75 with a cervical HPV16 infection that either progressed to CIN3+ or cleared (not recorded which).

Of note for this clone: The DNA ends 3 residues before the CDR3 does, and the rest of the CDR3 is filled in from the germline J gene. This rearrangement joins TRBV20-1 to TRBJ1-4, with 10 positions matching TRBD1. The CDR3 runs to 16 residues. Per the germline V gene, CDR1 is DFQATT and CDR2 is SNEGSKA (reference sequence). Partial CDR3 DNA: TGCAGTGCTAGCGGGACAGGGGAGTCCTATAATTCACCA. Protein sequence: CSASGTGESYNSP. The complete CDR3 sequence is CSASGTGESYNSPLFF.

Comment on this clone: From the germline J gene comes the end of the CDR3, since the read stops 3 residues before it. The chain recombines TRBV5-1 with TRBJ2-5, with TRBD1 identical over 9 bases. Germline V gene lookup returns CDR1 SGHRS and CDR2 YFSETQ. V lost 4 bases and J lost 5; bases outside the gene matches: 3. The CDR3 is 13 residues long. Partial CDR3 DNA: TGCGCCAGCAGCAGGACAGGGGACGAGACC. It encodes CASSRTGDET. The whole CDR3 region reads CASSRTGDETQYF.

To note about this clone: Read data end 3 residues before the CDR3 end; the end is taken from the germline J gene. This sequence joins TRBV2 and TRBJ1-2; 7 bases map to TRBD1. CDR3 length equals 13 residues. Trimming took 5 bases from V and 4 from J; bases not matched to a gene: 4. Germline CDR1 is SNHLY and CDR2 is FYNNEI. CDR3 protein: CASSPTGSYGYTF. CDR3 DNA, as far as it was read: TGTGCCAGCAGTCCGACAGGGTCCTATGGC. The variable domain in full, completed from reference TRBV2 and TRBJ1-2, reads EPEVTQTPSHQVTQMGQEVILRCVPISNHLYFYWYRQILGQKVEFLVSFYNNEISEKSEIFDDQFSVERPDGSNFTLKIRSTKLEDSAMYFCASSPTGSYGYTFGSGTRLTVV.

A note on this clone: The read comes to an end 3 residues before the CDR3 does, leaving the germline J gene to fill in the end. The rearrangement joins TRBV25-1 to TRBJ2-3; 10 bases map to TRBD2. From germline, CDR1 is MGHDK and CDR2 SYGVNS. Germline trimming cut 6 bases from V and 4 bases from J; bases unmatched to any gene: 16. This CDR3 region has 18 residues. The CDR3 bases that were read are TGTGCCAGCAGGAACCTAGCGGGAGCCGAATCCACAGCAGATACG. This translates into CASRNLAGAESTADT. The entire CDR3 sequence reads CASRNLAGAESTADTQYF.

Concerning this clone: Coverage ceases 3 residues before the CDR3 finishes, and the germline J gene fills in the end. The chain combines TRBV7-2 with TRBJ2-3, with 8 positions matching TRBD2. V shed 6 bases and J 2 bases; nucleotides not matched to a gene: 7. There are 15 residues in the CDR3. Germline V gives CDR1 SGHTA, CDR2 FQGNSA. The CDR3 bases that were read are TGTGCCAGCAGAATCGGGGGGGCCTTCACAGATACG. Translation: CASRIGGAFTDT. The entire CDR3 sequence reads CASRIGGAFTDTQYF.

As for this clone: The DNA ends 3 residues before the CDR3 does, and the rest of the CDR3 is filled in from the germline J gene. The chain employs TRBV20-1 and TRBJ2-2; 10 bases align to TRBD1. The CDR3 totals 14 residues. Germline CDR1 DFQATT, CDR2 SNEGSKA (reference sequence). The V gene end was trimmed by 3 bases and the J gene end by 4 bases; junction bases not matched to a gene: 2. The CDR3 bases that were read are TGCAGTGCTAGGACAGGGGGCTTCACCGGGGAG. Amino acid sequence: CSARTGGFTGE. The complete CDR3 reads CSARTGGFTGELFF.

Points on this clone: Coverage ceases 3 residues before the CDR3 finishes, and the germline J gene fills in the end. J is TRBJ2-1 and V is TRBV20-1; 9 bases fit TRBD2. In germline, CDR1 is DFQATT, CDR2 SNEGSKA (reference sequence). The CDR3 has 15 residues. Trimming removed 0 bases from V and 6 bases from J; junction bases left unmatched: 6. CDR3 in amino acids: CSARDPRGGGNEQFF. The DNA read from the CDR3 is TGCAGTGCTAGAGATCCTCGCGGGGGGGGCAATGAG.

The CDR3 region is CASSAARASTDTQYF. Incomplete CDR3 DNA: TGCGCCAGCAGCGCCGCGAGGGCCAGCACAGATACG. This chain links TRBV5-1 with TRBJ2-3, with D maybe TRBD2 (5 bases). The CDR3 end falls 3 residues outside the read, so it is completed with the germline J gene. The length of the CDR3 is 15 residues. The V end was cut by 4 bases, the J end by 0 bases, with 12 bases between. Germline CDR1 reads SGHRS; CDR2 reads YFSETQ. Full variable domain (remainder filled in from reference TRBV5-1 and TRBJ2-3): KAGVTQTPRYLIKTRGQQVTLSCSPISGHRSVSWYQQTPGQGLQFLFEYFSETQRNKGNFPGRFSGRQFSNSRSEMNVSTLELGDSALYLCASSAARASTDTQYFGPGTRLTVL.

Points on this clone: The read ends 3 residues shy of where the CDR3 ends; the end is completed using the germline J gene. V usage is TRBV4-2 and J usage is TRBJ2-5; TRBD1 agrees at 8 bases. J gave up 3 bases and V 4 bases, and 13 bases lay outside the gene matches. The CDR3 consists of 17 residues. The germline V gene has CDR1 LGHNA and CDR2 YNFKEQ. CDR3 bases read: TGTGCCAGCAGCCCTCGACCGACAGGGGTCGTCGAAGAGACC. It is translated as CASSPRPTGVVEET. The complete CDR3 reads CASSPRPTGVVEETQYF.

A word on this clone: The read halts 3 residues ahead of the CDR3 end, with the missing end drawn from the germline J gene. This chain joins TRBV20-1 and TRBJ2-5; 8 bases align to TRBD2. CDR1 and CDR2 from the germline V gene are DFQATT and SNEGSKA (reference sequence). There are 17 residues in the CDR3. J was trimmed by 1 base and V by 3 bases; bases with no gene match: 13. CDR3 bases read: TGCAGTGCTAGCGTGCAGCGGGGCGGGGGGCTCCAAGAGACC. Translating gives CSASVQRGGGLQET. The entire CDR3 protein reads CSASVQRGGGLQETQYF.

Partial CDR3 DNA: TGTGCCAGCTCATCCCGACAGGGGCGATTCTATGGT. Protein: CASSSRQGRFYG. The entire CDR3 is CASSSRQGRFYGQYF. The chain couples TRBV18 to TRBJ2-4; TRBD1 agrees at 8 bases. The read halts 3 residues ahead of the CDR3 end, with the missing end drawn from the germline J gene. The length of the CDR3 is 15 residues. CDR1 and CDR2 (germline): KGHSH, LQKENI.

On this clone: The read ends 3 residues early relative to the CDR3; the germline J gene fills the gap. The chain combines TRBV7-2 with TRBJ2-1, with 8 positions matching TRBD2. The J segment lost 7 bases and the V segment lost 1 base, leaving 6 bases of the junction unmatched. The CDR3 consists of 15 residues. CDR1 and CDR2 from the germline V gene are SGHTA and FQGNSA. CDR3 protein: CASSLGGLAGNEQFF. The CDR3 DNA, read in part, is TGTGCCAGCAGCTTAGGAGGTCTAGCGGGTAATGAG.

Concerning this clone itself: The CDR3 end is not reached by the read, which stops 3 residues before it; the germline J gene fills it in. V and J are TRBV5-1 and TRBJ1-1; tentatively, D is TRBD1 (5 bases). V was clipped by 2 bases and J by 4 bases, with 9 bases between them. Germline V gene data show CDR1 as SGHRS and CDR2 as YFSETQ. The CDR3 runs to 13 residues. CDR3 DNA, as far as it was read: TGCGCCAGCAGCTTATCAGGGTTCACTGAA. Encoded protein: CASSLSGFTE. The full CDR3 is CASSLSGFTEAFF.

Incomplete CDR3 DNA: TGTGCCAGCAGCTTAGCCGGCGGGGGCTACGAG. Amino acid sequence: CASSLAGGGYE. The full CDR3 protein reads CASSLAGGGYEQYF. This chain joins TRBV7-8 and TRBJ2-7; 7 bases line up with TRBD2. Read sequence stops 3 residues before the CDR3 end, and the germline J gene provides the missing end. Trimming took 0 bases from V and 3 from J; bases not matched to a gene: 2. CDR1 SGHVS and CDR2 FQNEAQ come from the germline V gene. The CDR3 covers 14 residues.

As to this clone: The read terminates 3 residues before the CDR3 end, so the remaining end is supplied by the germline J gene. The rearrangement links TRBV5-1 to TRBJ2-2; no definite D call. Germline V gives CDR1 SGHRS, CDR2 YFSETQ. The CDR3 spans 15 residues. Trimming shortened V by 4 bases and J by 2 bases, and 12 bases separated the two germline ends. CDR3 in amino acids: CASSRGMTNTGELFF. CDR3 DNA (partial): TGCGCCAGCAGCCGAGGAATGACTAACACCGGGGAG.

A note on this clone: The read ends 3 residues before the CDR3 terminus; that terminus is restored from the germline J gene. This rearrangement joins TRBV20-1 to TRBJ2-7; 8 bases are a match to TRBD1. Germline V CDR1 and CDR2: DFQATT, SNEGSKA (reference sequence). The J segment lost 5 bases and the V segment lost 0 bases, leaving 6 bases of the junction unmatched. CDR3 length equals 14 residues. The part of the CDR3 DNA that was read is TGCAGTGCTAGAGAGTGGACAGGGAGTAACGAG. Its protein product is CSAREWTGSNE. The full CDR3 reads CSAREWTGSNEQYF.

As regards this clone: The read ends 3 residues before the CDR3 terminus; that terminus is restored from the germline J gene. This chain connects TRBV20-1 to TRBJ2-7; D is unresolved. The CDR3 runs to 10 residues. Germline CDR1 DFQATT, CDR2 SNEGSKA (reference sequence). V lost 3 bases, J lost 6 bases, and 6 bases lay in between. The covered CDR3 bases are TGCAGTGCTAGGGGCCCCGAG. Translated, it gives CSARGPE. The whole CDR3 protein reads CSARGPEQYF.

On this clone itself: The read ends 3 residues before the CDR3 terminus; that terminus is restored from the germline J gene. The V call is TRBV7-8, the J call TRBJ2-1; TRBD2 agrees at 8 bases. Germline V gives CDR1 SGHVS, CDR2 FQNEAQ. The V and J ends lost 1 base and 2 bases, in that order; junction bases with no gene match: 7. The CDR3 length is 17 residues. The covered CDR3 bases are TGTGCCAGCAGCTTAGAGCGGGGGACTCCACCCTACAATGAG. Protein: CASSLERGTPPYNE. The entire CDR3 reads CASSLERGTPPYNEQFF.

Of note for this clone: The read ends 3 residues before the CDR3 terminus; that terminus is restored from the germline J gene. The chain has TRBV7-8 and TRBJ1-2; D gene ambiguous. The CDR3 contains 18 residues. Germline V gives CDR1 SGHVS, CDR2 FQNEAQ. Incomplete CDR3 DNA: TGTGCCAGCAGCTTAGGGGTTGTGTCTAGCGGGAGCACAGATACC. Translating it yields CASSLGVVSSGSTDT. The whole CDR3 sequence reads CASSLGVVSSGSTDTYTF.

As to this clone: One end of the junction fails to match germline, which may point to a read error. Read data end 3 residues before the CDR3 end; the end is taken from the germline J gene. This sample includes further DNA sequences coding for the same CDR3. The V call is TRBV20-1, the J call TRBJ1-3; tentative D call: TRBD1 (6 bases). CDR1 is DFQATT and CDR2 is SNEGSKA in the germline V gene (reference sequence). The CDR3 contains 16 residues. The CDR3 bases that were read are TGCAGTGCTAGAGAGGGGGCCGAGGTTGGTGGAAACACT. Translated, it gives CSAREGAEVGGNT. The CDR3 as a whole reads CSAREGAEVGGNTIYF.

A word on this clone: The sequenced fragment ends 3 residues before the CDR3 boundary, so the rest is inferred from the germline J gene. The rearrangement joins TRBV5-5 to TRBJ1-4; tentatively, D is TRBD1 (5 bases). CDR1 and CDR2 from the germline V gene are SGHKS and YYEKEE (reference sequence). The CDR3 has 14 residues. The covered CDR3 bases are TGTGCCAGCAGCTTGCGCTCTGGGGCCAACGTA. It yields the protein CASSLRSGANV. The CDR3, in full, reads CASSLRSGANVLFF.

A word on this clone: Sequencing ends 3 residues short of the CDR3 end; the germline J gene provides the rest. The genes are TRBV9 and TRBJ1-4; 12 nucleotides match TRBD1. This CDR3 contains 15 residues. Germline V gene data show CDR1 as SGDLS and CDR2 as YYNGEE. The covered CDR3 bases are TGTGCCAGCAGCGCTGAGGGGACAGGGGGCAACAAA. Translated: CASSAEGTGGNK. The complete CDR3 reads CASSAEGTGGNKLFF.

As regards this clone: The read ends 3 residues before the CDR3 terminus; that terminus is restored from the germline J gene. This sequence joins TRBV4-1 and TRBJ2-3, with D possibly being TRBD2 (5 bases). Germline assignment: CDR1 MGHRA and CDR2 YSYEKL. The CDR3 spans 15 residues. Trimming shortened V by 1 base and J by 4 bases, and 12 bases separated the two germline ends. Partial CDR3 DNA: TGCGCCAGCAGCCAAGTAGGGCTAGCAGCAGATACG. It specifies CASSQVGLAADT. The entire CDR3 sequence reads CASSQVGLAADTQYF.

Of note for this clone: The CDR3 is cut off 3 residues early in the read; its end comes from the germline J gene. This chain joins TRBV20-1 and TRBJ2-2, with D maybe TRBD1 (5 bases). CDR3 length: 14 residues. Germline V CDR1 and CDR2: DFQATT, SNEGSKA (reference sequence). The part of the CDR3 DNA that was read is TGCAGTGCCCAGGACAAGTCTGGGGCCAACGTG. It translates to CSAQDKSGANV. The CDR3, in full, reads CSAQDKSGANVLFF.

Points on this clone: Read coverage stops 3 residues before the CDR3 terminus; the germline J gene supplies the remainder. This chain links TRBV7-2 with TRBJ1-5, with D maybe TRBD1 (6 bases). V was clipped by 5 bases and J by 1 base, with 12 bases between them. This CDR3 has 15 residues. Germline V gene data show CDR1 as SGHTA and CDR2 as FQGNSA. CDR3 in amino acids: CASSPQTGSNQPQHF. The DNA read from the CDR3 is TGTGCCAGCAGCCCGCAGACAGGCAGCAATCAGCCC.

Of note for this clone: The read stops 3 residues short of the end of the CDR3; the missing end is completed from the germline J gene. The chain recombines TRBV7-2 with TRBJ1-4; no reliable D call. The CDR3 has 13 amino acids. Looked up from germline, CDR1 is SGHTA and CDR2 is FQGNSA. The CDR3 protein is CASSLSANSPLFF. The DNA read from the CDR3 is TGTGCCAGCAGCTTAAGCGCGAATTCACCA.

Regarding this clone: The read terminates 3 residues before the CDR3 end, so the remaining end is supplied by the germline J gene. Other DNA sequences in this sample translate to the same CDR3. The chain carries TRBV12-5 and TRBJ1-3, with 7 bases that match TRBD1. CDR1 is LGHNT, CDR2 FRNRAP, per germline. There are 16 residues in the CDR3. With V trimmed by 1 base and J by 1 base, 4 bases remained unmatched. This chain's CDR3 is CASGLEGTASGNTIYF. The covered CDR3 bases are TGTGCTAGTGGTTTGGAAGGGACAGCTTCTGGAAACACC.